The TCR beta chain under discussion was sequenced for a study of CXCR3-negative and CXCR3-positive naive CD8 T cells. Findings of the study overall: CXCR3-positive naive cells carried more hydrophobic TRB CDR3s than CXCR3-negative ones.

Every subset of CD8+ T cells was sorted in triplicate at 250,000 to 300,000 cells each. Libraries of TRB cDNA were made by 5' RACE and carried UMIs. Reprocessing the 5' RACE reads, TCRdb reports a single entry for every CDR3 protein and omits DNA. The table for this sample gives 120,000 to 150,000 distinct CDR3 sequences. About this clonotype: Antigen specificity is unknown.

The sequence derives from a human donor in good health. Some clones in this sample may be carry-over from other donors' samples. Sequencing was done on a sample of naive CXCR3+ CD8+ T cells from blood. Subset denoted: CD45RO-CCR7+CD27+CD95- naive CD8+ T cells expressing CXCR3 (TNR3+).

CDR3 in amino acids: CSVEGEGFFEQYF. V is TRBV29-1 and J is TRBJ2-7; the TRBD1 assignment by TCRdb is unverifiable without DNA. Looked up from germline, CDR1 is SQVTM and CDR2 is ANQGSEA. The CDR3 has 13 amino acids.